The T cell receptor (beta chain) described here comes from a study of cytomegalovirus exposure and HLA in healthy donors. With V trimmed by 5 bases and J by 11 bases, 9 bases remained unmatched. Germline CDR1 MNHEY, CDR2 SVGAGI. The CDR3 consists of 14 residues. Both 60 Vbeta primers and 13 Jbeta primers went into the PCR. Here immunoSEQ multiplex PCR was the method, and the copy in TCRdb shows in-frame clones only, minus some. The repertoire holds under 140,000 clones, with more than 60% as singletons. The sample taken for sequencing was PBMCs. The receptor's source is a young man in good health and CMV-seropositive. The V call is TRBV6-5, the J call TRBJ2-6, with TRBD2 matching 7 bases. The CDR3 is CASSTKGGTYVLTF. In nucleotides, the CDR3 is TGTGCCAGCAGTACCAAGGGAGGGACCTACGTCCTGACTTTC.